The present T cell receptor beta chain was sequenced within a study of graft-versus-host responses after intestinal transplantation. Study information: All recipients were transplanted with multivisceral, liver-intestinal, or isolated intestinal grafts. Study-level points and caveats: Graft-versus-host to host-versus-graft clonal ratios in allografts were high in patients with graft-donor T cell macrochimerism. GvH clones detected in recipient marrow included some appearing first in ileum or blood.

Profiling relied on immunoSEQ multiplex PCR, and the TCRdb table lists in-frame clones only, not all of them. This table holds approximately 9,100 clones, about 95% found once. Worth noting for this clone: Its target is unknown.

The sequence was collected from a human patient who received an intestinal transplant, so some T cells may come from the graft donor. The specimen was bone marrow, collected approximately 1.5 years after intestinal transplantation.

In DNA form, the CDR3 reads TGTGCCTCTCATCCGCCGGGACAGGGCACTATTAGCAATCAGCCCCAGCATTTT. This translates into CASHPPGQGTISNQPQHF. The rearrangement links TRBV30 to TRBJ1-5; TRBD1 aligns across 9 bases. Germline V gene sequence: CDR1 GTSNPN, CDR2 SVGIG (reference sequence). V was clipped by 7 bases and J by 0 bases; unmatched bases: 16. The CDR3 contains 18 residues.